This paragraph reports one T cell receptor beta chain. V lost 2 bases, J lost 8 bases, and 12 bases lay in between. CDR1 is SGHTA, CDR2 FQGNSA, per germline. The CDR3 sequence is 13 residues long. Some clones are missing from TCRdb's copy, which holds only in-frame ones; the method was immunoSEQ multiplex PCR. The sample yields 200,000 to 250,000 clones, 81% seen once. These data originate in a study of blood T cell repertoires in COVID-19. Sequencing was done on a sample of PBMCs or T cells enriched from blood (not recorded which). The chain employs TRBV7-2 and TRBJ1-2; D may be TRBD1 (5 bases). This receptor was taken from a woman aged 45-65 years with acute COVID-19. The CDR3 nucleotides read TGTGCCAGCAGCTTATTCGCAGGGAAGGGCTACACCTTC. Residues: CASSLFAGKGYTF.